The 4 T cell receptor beta chains listed next were all sequenced from one sample in a study of cytomegalovirus exposure and HLA in healthy donors. PCR amplification relied on 60 Vbeta primers (plus 13 Jbeta primers). Libraries were prepared by immunoSEQ multiplex PCR; TCRdb keeps only in-frame clonotypes and omits some of them. The sample has 130,000 or so clones, and its top ten clones hold over 2%. Input material: PBMCs. These receptor sequences come from a woman under 30 in good health and CMV-seronegative.

The gene calls are TRBV7-3 and TRBJ2-1; 7 bases line up with TRBD1. V shed 3 bases and J 1 base; nucleotides not matched to a gene: 3. CDR1 and CDR2 (germline): SGHTA, FQGTGA. The CDR3 totals 15 residues. The CDR3 nucleotides read TGTGCCAGCAGCTTCGGGACAGAGTCCTACAATGAGCAGTTCTTC. Translated: CASSFGTESYNEQFF.

V is TRBV11-2 and J is TRBJ2-1; no reliable D call. V lost 5 bases and J 6 bases, leaving 5 bases between the germline ends. This CDR3 is 11 amino acids long. CDR1 and CDR2 (germline): SGHAT, FQNNGV. The CDR3 sequence is CASSLSNEQFF. The CDR3 bases are TGTGCCAGCAGCCTTAGCAATGAGCAGTTCTTC.

This sequence joins TRBV5-6 and TRBJ1-2, with a weak D call TRBD1 (6 bases). This CDR3 contains 16 residues. CDR1 is SGHDT, CDR2 YYEEEE, per germline. Deletions cut 2 bases from V and 4 bases from J, with 18 bases between. CDR3 sequence: CASSFGGMGGLYGYTF. The CDR3 coding sequence is TGTGCCAGCAGCTTCGGGGGGATGGGGGGCCTCTATGGCTACACCTTC.

The genes are TRBV6-5 and TRBJ2-7; TRBD2 might be the D (6 bases). This CDR3 contains 15 residues. Per the germline V gene, CDR1 is MNHEY and CDR2 is SVGAGI. Trimming left V 3 bases short and J 0 bases short, with 12 bases between. CDR3 bases: TGTGCCAGCAGTTATGCCGTCGGGGGCTCCTACGAGCAGTACTTC. Its translation: CASSYAVGGSYEQYF.